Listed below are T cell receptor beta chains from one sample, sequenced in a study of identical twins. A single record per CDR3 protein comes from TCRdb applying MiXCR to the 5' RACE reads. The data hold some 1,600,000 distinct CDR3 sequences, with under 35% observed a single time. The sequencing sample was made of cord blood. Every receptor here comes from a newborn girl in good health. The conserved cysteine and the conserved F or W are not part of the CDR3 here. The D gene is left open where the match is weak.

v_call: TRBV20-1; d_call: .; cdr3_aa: SARDRMGMNTEAF
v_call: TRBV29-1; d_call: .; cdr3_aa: SVEGAGQGGYEQY
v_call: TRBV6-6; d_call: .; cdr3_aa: ASGGAVTLANTGELF
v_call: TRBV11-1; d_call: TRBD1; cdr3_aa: ASSDRGRSYGYT
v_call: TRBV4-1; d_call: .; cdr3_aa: ASSQDVGGAYGYT
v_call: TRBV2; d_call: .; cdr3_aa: ASSGLGGAYNEQY
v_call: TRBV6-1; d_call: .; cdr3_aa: ASSEIRGPLVETHY
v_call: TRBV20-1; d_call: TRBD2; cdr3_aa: SARDRNRGLAYQRETQY
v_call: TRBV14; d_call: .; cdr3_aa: VSSPPPQETQY
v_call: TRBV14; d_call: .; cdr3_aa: ASSQDWTGERY
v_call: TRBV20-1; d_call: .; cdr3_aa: SARRGRNNEQF
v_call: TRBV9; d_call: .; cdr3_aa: ASSVGRRSRSTDTQY
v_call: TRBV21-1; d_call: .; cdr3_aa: ASSKELRGTDLEGDGYT
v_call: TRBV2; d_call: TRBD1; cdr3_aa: ASNAGGADTQY
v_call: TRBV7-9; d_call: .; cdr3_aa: ASSNQGSNQPQH
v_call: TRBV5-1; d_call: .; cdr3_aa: ASSLESIDITGELF